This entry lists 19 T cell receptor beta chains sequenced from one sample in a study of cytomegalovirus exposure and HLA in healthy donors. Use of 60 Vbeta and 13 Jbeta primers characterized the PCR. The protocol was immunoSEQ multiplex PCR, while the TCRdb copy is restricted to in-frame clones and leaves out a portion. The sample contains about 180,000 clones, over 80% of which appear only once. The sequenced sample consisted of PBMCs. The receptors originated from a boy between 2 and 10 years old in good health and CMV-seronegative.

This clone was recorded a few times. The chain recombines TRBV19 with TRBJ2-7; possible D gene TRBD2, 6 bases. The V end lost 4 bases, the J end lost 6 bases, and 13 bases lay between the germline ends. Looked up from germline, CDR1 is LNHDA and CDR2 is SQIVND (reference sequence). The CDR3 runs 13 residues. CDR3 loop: CASSTVRGSEQYF. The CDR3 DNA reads TGTGCCAGTAGTACCGTCCGGGGGTCCGAGCAGTACTTC.

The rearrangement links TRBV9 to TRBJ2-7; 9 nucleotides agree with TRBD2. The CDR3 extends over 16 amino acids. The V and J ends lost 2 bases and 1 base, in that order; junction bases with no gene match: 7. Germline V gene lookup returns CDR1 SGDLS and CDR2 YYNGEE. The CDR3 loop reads CASSVTGTSISYEQYF. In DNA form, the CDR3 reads TGTGCCAGCAGCGTGACCGGGACTAGCATATCCTACGAGCAGTACTTC.

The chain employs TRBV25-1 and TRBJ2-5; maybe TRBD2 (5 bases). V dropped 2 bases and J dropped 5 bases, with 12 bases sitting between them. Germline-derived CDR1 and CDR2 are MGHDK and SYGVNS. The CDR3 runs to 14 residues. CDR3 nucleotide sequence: TGTGCCAGCAGTGAAGAGGGAGATTTGGAGACCCAGTACTTC. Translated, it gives CASSEEGDLETQYF. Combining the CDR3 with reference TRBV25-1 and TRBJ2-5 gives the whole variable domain EADIYQTPRYLVIGTGKKITLECSQTMGHDKMYWYQQDPGMELHLIHYSYGVNSTEKGDLSSESTVSRIRTEHFPLTLESARPSHTSQYLCASSEEGDLETQYFGPGTRLLVL.

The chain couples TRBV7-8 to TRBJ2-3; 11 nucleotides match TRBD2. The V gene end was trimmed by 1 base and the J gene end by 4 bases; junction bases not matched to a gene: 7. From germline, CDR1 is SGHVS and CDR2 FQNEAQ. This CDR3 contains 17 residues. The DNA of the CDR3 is TGTGCCAGCAGCTTAGGATATAGCGGGGGGGCCCCAGATACGCAGTATTTT. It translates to CASSLGYSGGAPDTQYF.

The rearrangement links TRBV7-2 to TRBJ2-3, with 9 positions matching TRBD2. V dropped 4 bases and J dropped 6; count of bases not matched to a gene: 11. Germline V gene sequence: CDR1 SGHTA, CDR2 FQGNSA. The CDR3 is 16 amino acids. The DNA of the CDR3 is TGTGCCAGCAGCTCCCGAATAGCGGGGGCAGGGGATACGCAGTATTTT. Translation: CASSSRIAGAGDTQYF.

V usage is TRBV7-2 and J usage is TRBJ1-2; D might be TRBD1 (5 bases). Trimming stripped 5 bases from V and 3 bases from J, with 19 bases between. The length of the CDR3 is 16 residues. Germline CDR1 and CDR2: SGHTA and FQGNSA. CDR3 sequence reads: CASSTQRARADYGYTF. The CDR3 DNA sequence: TGTGCCAGCAGCACCCAAAGGGCCAGGGCTGACTATGGCTACACCTTC. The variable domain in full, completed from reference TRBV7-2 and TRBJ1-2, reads GAGVSQSPSNKVTEKGKDVELRCDPISGHTALYWYRQSLGQGLEFLIYFQGNSAPDKSGLPSDRFSAERTGGSVSTLTIQRTQQEDSAVYLCASSTQRARADYGYTFGSGTRLTVV.

CDR3 sequence reads: CARESVSGVTEAFF. The CDR3 DNA sequence: TGTGCCCGGGAATCAGTCTCAGGGGTCACTGAAGCTTTCTTT. The gene calls are TRBV30 and TRBJ1-1; D might be TRBD1 (6 bases). The CDR3 is made up of 14 amino acids. With 8 bases removed from V and 4 bases from J, the gap between germline ends came to 20 bases. From germline, CDR1 is GTSNPN and CDR2 SVGIG (reference sequence).

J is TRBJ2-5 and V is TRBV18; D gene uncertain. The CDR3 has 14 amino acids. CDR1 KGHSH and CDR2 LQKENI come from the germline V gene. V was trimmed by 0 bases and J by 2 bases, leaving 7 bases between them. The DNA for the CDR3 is TGTGCCAGCTCACCACCGGTTACACAAGAGACCCAGTACTTC. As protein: CASSPPVTQETQYF.

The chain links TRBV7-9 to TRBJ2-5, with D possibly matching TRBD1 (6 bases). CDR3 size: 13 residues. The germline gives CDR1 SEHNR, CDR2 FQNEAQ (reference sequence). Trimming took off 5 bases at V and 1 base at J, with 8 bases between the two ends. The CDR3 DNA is TGTGCCAGCAGCCGGACAGCCCAAGAGACCCAGTACTTC. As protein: CASSRTAQETQYF.

The CDR3 sequence is CASSGGGSYNEQFF. The CDR3 nucleotides are TGTGCCAGCAGTGGCGGGGGGTCCTACAATGAGCAGTTCTTC. The V gene is TRBV2, the J gene TRBJ2-1; 8 bases are shared with TRBD2. V trimming: 4 bases; J trimming: 1 base; junction bases outside the gene matches: 0. Germline-derived CDR1 and CDR2 are SNHLY and FYNNEI. The CDR3 covers 14 residues.

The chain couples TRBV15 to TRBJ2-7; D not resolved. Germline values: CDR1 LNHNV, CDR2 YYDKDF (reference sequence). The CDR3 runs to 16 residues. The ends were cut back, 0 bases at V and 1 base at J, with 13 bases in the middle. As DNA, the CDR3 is TGTGCCACCAGCAGAGATCCCCCAGGCCTATCCTACGAGCAGTACTTC. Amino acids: CATSRDPPGLSYEQYF.

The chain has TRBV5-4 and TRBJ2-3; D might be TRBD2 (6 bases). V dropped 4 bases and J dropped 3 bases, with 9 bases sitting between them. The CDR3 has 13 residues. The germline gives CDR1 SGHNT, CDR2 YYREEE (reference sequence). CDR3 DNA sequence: TGTGCCAGCAGCCGCGGGGTTACAGATACGCAGTATTTT. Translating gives CASSRGVTDTQYF.

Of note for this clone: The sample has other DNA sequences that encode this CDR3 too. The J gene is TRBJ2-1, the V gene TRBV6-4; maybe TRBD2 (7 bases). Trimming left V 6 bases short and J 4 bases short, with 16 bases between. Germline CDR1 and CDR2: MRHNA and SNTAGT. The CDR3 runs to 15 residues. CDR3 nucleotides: TGTGCCAGCAGCGAGGGGGGGAGCGGGTACAATGAGCAGTTCTTC. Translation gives CASSEGGSGYNEQFF.

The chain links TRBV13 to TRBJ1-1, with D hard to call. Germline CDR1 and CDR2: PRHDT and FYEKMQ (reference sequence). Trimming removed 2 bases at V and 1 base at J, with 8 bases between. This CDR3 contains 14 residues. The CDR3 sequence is CASSLKHGNTEAFF. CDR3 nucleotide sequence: TGTGCCAGCAGCTTAAAACATGGGAACACTGAAGCTTTCTTT.

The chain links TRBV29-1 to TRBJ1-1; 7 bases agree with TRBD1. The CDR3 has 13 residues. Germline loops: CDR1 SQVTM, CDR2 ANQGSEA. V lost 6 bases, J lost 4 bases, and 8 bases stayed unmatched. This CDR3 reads CSVTGFLGTEAFF. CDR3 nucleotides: TGCAGCGTGACAGGGTTTCTAGGCACTGAAGCTTTCTTT.

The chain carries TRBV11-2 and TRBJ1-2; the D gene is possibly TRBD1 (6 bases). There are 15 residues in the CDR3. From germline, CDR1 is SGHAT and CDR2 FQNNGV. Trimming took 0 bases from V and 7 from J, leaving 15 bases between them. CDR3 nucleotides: TGTGCCAGCAGCTTAGAGGCAGGGGAGACTTTTGGCTACACCTTC. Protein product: CASSLEAGETFGYTF. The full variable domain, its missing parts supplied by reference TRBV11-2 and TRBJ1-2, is EAGVAQSPRYKIIEKRQSVAFWCNPISGHATLYWYQQILGQGPKLLIQFQNNGVVDDSQLPKDRFSAERLKGVDSTLKIQPAKLEDSAVYLCASSLEAGETFGYTFGSGTRLTVV.

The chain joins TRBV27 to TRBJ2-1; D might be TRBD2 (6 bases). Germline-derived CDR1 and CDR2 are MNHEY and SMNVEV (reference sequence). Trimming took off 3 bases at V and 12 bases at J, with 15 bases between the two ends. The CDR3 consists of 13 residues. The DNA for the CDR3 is TGTGCCAGCAGTTTGTCAACCGGGACTGGGCAGTTCTTC. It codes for CASSLSTGTGQFF.

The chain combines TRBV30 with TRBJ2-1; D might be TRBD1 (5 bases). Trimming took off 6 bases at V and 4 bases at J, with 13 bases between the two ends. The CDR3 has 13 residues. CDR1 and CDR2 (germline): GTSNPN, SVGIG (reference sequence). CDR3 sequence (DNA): TGTGCCTGTTCGCAGGGCTCATACAATGAGCAGTTCTTC. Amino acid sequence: CACSQGSYNEQFF.

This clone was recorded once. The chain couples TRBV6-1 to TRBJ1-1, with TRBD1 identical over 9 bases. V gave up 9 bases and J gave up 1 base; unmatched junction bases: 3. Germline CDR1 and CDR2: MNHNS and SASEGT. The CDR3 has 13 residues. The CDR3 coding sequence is TGTGCCAGTACAGGGGGCTGGAACACTGAAGCTTTCTTT. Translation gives CASTGGWNTEAFF.